This entry is about one T cell receptor (beta chain). This entry belongs to a study of glioma-infiltrating T cells after dendritic cell vaccination. Overall study: Three intradermal dendritic cell vaccine injections were given every two weeks.

The V gene end was trimmed by 0 bases and the J gene end by 7 bases; junction bases not matched to a gene: 4. This CDR3 is built from 16 residues. Germline CDR1 reads KGHSH; CDR2 reads LQKENI. The time point is: after dendritic cell vaccination, including at tumor progression/relapse. Isocitrate dehydrogenase mutation was absent in all glioblastoma patients. The primer mix had 60 V beta and 13 J beta primers. Assay: immunoSEQ multiplex PCR; the TCRdb copy retains only in-frame clones and omits some. The sample lists 90,000 to 140,000 clones; around 87% were seen once. The genes are TRBV18 and TRBJ2-1, with 12 bases fitting TRBD2. Sequencing used blood, obtained after dendritic cell vaccination. The sequence derives from a human donor with glioblastoma. CDR3 coding DNA: TGTGCCAGCTCACCACCTAGACTAGCGGGAGTGAATGAGCAGTTCTTC. This gives the protein CASSPPRLAGVNEQFF.